This T cell receptor (beta chain) was sequenced for a study of cytotoxic CD8 clonotypes in ibrutinib-treated CLL. The V gene lost 10 bases and the J gene lost 6 bases, with 22 bases spanning the gap. Germline lookup yields CDR1 LNHDA and CDR2 SQIVND (reference sequence). There are 15 residues in the CDR3. General study results and limits: Baseline values of clonality outstripped age-matched healthy donors and followed circulating CD8+ T-cell counts. Progressing and sustained-remission patients had different sampling times.

This table comes from immunoSEQ multiplex PCR, and its TCRdb copy is limited to in-frame clones, with some not included. The repertoire consists of roughly 58,000 clones, with roughly 54% occurring once and the leading ten covering approximately 24%. This clone was recorded once. No antigen is known for it. The sequence came from a human donor with chronic lymphocytic leukemia. The chain combines TRBV19 with TRBJ1-5; no reliable D call. Sample: PBMCs, taken at disease progression, from a patient treated with ibrutinib. The CDR3 sequence: CATSSSRAVSQPQHF. The CDR3 DNA sequence: TGTGCCACATCATCGAGTAGGGCCGTGAGTCAGCCCCAGCATTTT.